This is a list of T cell receptor beta chains from one sample in a study of cytomegalovirus exposure and HLA in healthy donors. Sequencing used immunoSEQ multiplex PCR; TCRdb keeps in-frame clones, though not all of them. The table shows about 71,000 clones, with approximately 70% occurring only once. Sequencing was performed on PBMCs. The source of these receptors is a woman between 45 and 60 years old in good health and CMV-seropositive. CDR3s include the opening cysteine and the closing phenylalanine or tryptophan. D genes are given only for firm matches. Some rows mark clone size as missing; the rest say once, few, many or name a class of expanded clone.

-	TRBV13	TRBJ1-2	-	CASSLGGVRGYTF	TGTGCCAGCAGCCTAGGGGGAGTTCGTGGCTACACCTTC
TRBD1	TRBV29-1	TRBJ2-5	-	CSGTAQGAGETQYF	TGCAGCGGTACAGCACAGGGGGCGGGAGAGACCCAGTACTTC
TRBD1	TRBV5-6	TRBJ1-3	-	CASNLDRAGNTIYF	TGTGCCAGCAACCTAGACAGGGCTGGAAACACCATATATTTT
TRBD2	TRBV4-3	TRBJ2-4	-	CASSQDPTGGLQNIQYF	TGCGCCAGCAGCCAAGACCCAACGGGGGGGCTTCAAAACATTCAGTACTTC
TRBD1	TRBV27	TRBJ1-2	few	CASSFRTGGFNGYTF	TGTGCCAGCAGCTTCCGGACAGGGGGGTTTAATGGCTACACCTTC
TRBD1	TRBV7-8	TRBJ1-2	-	CASSARTGGGYTF	TGTGCCAGCAGCGCCCGGACAGGGGGTGGCTACACCTTC
-	TRBV9	TRBJ1-6	-	CASSVGGSAPLHF	TGTGCCAGCAGCGTAGGAGGAAGCGCACCCCTCCACTTT
-	TRBV5-1	TRBJ1-4	few	CASSFGQGGEKLFF	TGCGCCAGCAGCTTTGGGCAGGGCGGTGAAAAACTGTTTTTT
TRBD1	TRBV7-8	TRBJ1-2	-	CASSAQKGQLYGYTF	TGTGCCAGCAGCGCGCAGAAGGGACAGCTCTATGGCTACACCTTC
-	TRBV6-5	TRBJ1-4	few	CASSYSGDRPAVF	TGTGCCAGCAGTTACTCTGGTGACAGGCCTGCGGTTTTT